Presented here are 6 T cell receptor beta chains from one specimen sequenced in a study of T cells after yellow fever vaccination. Each CDR3 protein is one row after TCRdb ran MiXCR on the 5' RACE reads. The sample lists around 310,000 distinct CDR3 sequences, 8.5% to 9% seen once, with 15% to 20% in the top ten. Sequences were derived from PBMCs, sampled on the day of the first yellow fever vaccination. Every receptor here comes from a man between 18 and 29 years old who received the YFV17D yellow fever vaccine.

This clonotype was seen a handful of times. The chain links TRBV7-2 to TRBJ2-5, with TRBD2 identical over 9 bases. Trimming took 1 base from V and 1 from J; bases not matched to a gene: 7. This CDR3 has 17 residues. Germline V gene lookup returns CDR1 SGHTA and CDR2 FQGNSA. Here the CDR3 reads CASSLGGSGGFQETQYF. DNA of the CDR3: TGTGCCAGCAGCTTAGGTGGTAGCGGGGGTTTCCAAGAGACCCAGTACTTC.

The rearrangement uses TRBV7-9 and TRBJ2-1, with D perhaps matching TRBD1 (5 bases). This CDR3 is built from 15 residues. Trimming removed 6 bases from V and 6 bases from J, with 18 bases in between. CDR1 and CDR2 (germline): SEHNR, FQNEAQ (reference sequence). Here the CDR3 DNA reads TGTGCCAGCAGTTCAGGGAAGGTCCCCCGCAATGAGCAGTTCTTC. This codes for CASSSGKVPRNEQFF.

The chain couples TRBV18 to TRBJ2-1; D is undetermined. Trimming pared 3 bases from V and 9 bases from J, leaving 12 bases between. Germline assignment: CDR1 KGHSH and CDR2 LQKENI. The CDR3 runs to 13 residues. In nucleotides, the CDR3 is TGTGCCAGCTCACCCCCCCTTAGGCTTGAGCAGTTCTTC. Translated, it gives CASSPPLRLEQFF.

This clonotype was recorded a few times. The chain joins TRBV30 to TRBJ1-1, with D hard to call. CDR3 length: 14 residues. Germline CDR1 and CDR2: GTSNPN and SVGIG (reference sequence). Trimming left V 2 bases short and J 1 base short, with 11 bases between. As DNA, the CDR3 is TGTGCCTGGAGTCCCGGGGTCTCGAACACTGAAGCTTTCTTT. Amino acids: CAWSPGVSNTEAFF.

This clonotype appeared many times. The chain couples TRBV7-9 to TRBJ2-1; 9 bases line up with TRBD2. CDR3 size: 16 residues. Germline values: CDR1 SEHNR, CDR2 FQNEAQ (reference sequence). Unmatched junction bases numbered 3, after V lost 2 bases and J lost 1 base. The CDR3 DNA sequence: TGTGCCAGCAGCTTATCGCTAGCGGGGTCCTACAATGAGCAGTTCTTC. It encodes CASSLSLAGSYNEQFF.

There are a few counts of this clonotype. The V gene is TRBV11-2, the J gene TRBJ2-7, with D unclear. The CDR3 covers 14 residues. CDR1 is SGHAT, CDR2 FQNNGV, per germline. Trimming took 2 bases from V and 3 from J, leaving 11 bases between them. The CDR3, as DNA: TGTGCCAGCAGCTTATCTGGCGGTTACTACGAGCAGTACTTC. Translation gives CASSLSGGYYEQYF.